The 8 T cell receptor beta chains listed next were all sequenced from one sample in a study of regulatory T cells in long-lasting Graves disease. Time point specified: newly diagnosed GD, antithyroid drugs for less than 3 months. RNA isolated from PBMCs was used to make the TCR library. Building the TCR beta libraries relied on iRepertoire HTBI primers, and CDR3 regions underwent Arm-PCR. TCRdb re-analysed the multiplex PCR reads in MiXCR, keeping a single row per CDR3 protein. The table includes 300,000 to 400,000 distinct CDR3 sequences, over 15% detected once. These data also formed part of another study, on T cells in Graves' hyperthyroidism and ophthalmopathy.

The sequencing here drew on peripheral blood mononuclear cells (PBMCs), taken at new diagnosis, from a patient treated with antithyroid drugs. Receptors were obtained from a man between 35 and 55 years old with Graves disease.

Ten or more counts support this clonotype. The J gene is TRBJ2-2, the V gene TRBV5-6; tentative D call: TRBD1 (5 bases). The germline gives CDR1 SGHDT, CDR2 YYEEEE. The CDR3 consists of 13 residues. V was shortened by 1 base and J by 7 bases, with 8 bases between the two germline ends. The CDR3 DNA follows: TGTGCCAGCAGCTTGATAGGGGTCGGGGAGCTGTTTTTT. This sequence encodes CASSLIGVGELFF.

This clonotype has more than one count but fewer than ten. The rearrangement joins TRBV20-1 to TRBJ1-5; 8 bases fit TRBD1. V lost 5 bases and J lost 9; bases outside the gene matches: 15. The germline CDR1 and CDR2 sequences are DFQATT and SNEGSKA (reference sequence). There are 15 residues in the CDR3. CDR3 in amino acids: CSAQPFPGTGRPQHF. CDR3 nucleotides: TGCAGTGCTCAACCTTTTCCCGGGACAGGCCGGCCCCAGCATTTT.

This clonotype was observed a few times. The chain employs TRBV29-1 and TRBJ1-3; D is ambiguous. Trimming left V 0 bases short and J 4 bases short, with 13 bases between. This CDR3 spans 15 amino acids. The germline CDR1 and CDR2 sequences are SQVTM and ANQGSEA. The CDR3 nucleotides read TGCAGCGTTGAAGATCAAGTAGCCTGGGGAAACACCATATATTTT. Its translation: CSVEDQVAWGNTIYF.

This clonotype was detected ten times or more. The chain has TRBV4-2 and TRBJ1-2, with D perhaps TRBD1 (6 bases). V lost 0 bases and J lost 4, with 12 bases in between. Germline CDR1 LGHNA, CDR2 YNFKEQ. This CDR3 is built from 15 residues. The CDR3 nucleotides read TGTGCCAGCAGCCAAGACTGGACAGAGCTCTATGGCTACACCTTC. This sequence encodes CASSQDWTELYGYTF.

The sample holds many counts of this clonotype. The chain carries TRBV28 and TRBJ2-5, with D maybe TRBD1 (5 bases). V was pared by 5 bases and J by 6 bases, with 19 bases between. This CDR3 contains 15 residues. Per the germline V gene, CDR1 is MDHEN and CDR2 is SYDVKM. CDR3 protein: CASSDMGLRAKTQYF. CDR3 nucleotides: TGTGCCAGCAGTGATATGGGGCTTCGGGCCAAGACCCAGTACTTC.

This clonotype was seen many times. The chain is built from TRBV5-1 and TRBJ2-3; TRBD2 aligns across 10 bases. From germline, CDR1 is SGHRS and CDR2 YFSETQ. The CDR3 contains 15 residues. After removal of 2 bases from V and 2 bases from J, the junction contained 2 bases not matched to a gene. The CDR3 here is CASSLLAGTTDTQYF. Here the CDR3 DNA reads TGCGCCAGCAGCTTACTAGCGGGGACCACAGATACGCAGTATTTT.

This clonotype was detected ten times or more. The chain joins TRBV7-2 to TRBJ2-3, with D possibly being TRBD1 (6 bases). Germline assignment: CDR1 SGHTA and CDR2 FQGNSA. Trimming took 3 bases from V and 4 from J, leaving 11 bases between them. This CDR3 region has 14 residues. For the CDR3, the DNA is TGTGCCAGCAGCTTTGCCCGACAGGCAGATACGCAGTATTTT. It specifies CASSFARQADTQYF.

This clonotype was seen more than once but under ten times. Only one base separates this from a far larger clonotype, so it likely reflects a read error. The chain employs TRBV30 and TRBJ2-1; 9 bases are a match to TRBD2. CDR1 and CDR2 from the germline V gene are GTSNPN and SVGIG (reference sequence). CDR3 length equals 12 residues. J gave up 10 bases and V 5 bases, and 6 bases lay outside the gene matches. This chain's CDR3 is CAWGTSSYEQFF. The CDR3 nucleotides are TGTGCCTGGGGGACTAGCTCCTACGAGCAGTTCTTC.